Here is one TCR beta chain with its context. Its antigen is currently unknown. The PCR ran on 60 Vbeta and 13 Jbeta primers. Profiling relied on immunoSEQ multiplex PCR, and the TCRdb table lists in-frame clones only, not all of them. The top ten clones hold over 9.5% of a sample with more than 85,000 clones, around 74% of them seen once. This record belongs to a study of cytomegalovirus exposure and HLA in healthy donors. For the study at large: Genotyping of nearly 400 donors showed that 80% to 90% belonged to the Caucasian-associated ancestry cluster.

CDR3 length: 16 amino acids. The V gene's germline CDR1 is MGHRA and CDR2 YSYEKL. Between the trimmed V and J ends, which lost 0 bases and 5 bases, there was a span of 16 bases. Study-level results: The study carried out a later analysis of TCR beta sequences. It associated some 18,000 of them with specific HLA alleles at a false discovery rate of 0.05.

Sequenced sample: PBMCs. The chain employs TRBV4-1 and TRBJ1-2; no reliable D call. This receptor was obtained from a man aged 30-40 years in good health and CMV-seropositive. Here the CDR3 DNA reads TGCGCCAGCAGCCAAGATGGTGGTTATGGCGGGTATGGCTACACCTTC. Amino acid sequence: CASSQDGGYGGYGYTF.